Listed below are T cell receptor beta chains from one sample, sequenced in a study of shared clonotypes between healthy human individuals. Sequenced by immunoSEQ multiplex PCR; TCRdb stores in-frame clones only, minus some. The table shows 800,000 to 950,000 clones, with about 96% occurring only once. Sequencing was carried out using naive CD8+ T cells sorted from blood. The receptor source for this set is a man between 25 and 39 years old in good health. Each CDR3 is given with its conserved first and last residue. A D gene is named only where the DNA matches it firmly. Clone size is stated in some rows and not others, as once, few, many or a class when expanded.

v_gene,len,d_gene,abundance,j_gene,CDR3nt,CDR3aa
TRBV2,15,TRBD1,-,TRBJ1-2,TGTGCCAGCAGCCGGGTGTCCAGGGACAGGGAGGGCTACACCTTC,CASSRVSRDREGYTF
TRBV9,13,-,-,TRBJ2-1,TGTGCCAGCAGCGTAGGGGACTCCAATGAGCAGTTCTTC,CASSVGDSNEQFF
TRBV15,17,TRBD2,-,TRBJ2-2,TGTGCCACCAGCAGAGGGACTAGCCAGAGCTTATCGGGGGAGCTGTTTTTT,CATSRGTSQSLSGELFF
TRBV13,14,-,-,TRBJ2-7,TGTGCCAGCAGTTCTATAATCGCCCCCTACGAGCAGTACTTC,CASSSIIAPYEQYF
TRBV7-9,14,-,once,TRBJ1-3,TGTGCCAGCAGCCCCCCCCCGGGAGGAAACACCATATATTTT,CASSPPPGGNTIYF
TRBV12-5,15,-,-,TRBJ1-3,TGTGCTAGTGGCCACCGAGGATTCTCTGGAAACACCATATATTTT,CASGHRGFSGNTIYF
TRBV10-2,12,-,-,TRBJ2-7,TGCGCCAGCAGTGACAGGACCTACGAGCAGTACTTC,CASSDRTYEQYF
TRBV10-3,17,TRBD2,-,TRBJ2-1,TGTGCCATCAGTGAGTCGGATCTAGCGGGAGTTGGGAATGAGCAGTTCTTC,CAISESDLAGVGNEQFF
TRBV4-3,15,TRBD1,once,TRBJ1-2,TGCGCCAGCAGCCAAGCCTGGACAGGATTCTATGGCTACACCTTC,CASSQAWTGFYGYTF
TRBV7-9,12,TRBD1,-,TRBJ2-7,TGTGCCAGCAGCTCCGGGACAGGGGGGGCGTACTTC,CASSSGTGGAYF
TRBV7-9,15,TRBD1,-,TRBJ2-7,TGTGCCAGCAGCCCAGTAGGGACAGGCACCTACGAGCAGTACTTC,CASSPVGTGTYEQYF
TRBV19,17,TRBD1,-,TRBJ2-1,TGTGCCAGTAGTATTCGACCCGGGACAGACCCCTACAATGAGCAGTTCTTC,CASSIRPGTDPYNEQFF
TRBV13,15,-,-,TRBJ2-2,TGTGCCAGCAGCTTAAGAGGAACCTCCACCGGGGAGCTGTTTTTT,CASSLRGTSTGELFF
TRBV2,16,-,-,TRBJ1-5,TGTGCCAGCAGTGAAGGGCCAACCGCAGTTAATCAGCCCCAGCATTTT,CASSEGPTAVNQPQHF
TRBV6-6,13,-,-,TRBJ1-1,TGTGCCAGCAGTTACCGGGGACATTTTGAAGCTTTCTTT,CASSYRGHFEAFF
TRBV28,12,TRBD2,-,TRBJ2-1,TGTGCAGTACCGGGACTATCCAATGAGCAGTTCTTC,CAVPGLSNEQFF
TRBV5-6,13,TRBD2,-,TRBJ2-1,TGTGCCAGCACCACTAGCGCCTACAATGAGCAGTTCTTC,CASTTSAYNEQFF
TRBV7-2,14,-,-,TRBJ1-5,TGTGCCAGCAGCCCACACCCGTACTCTCAGCCCCAGCATTTT,CASSPHPYSQPQHF
TRBV7-9,17,TRBD1,-,TRBJ1-2,TGTGCCAGCAGCTTAGTACGCGGGACAGATCCTAACTATGGCTACACCTTC,CASSLVRGTDPNYGYTF
TRBV7-9,15,TRBD2,-,TRBJ2-7,TGTGCCAGCAGCTTAGGTAATAGCGGGACCTACGAGCAGTACTTC,CASSLGNSGTYEQYF
TRBV7-9,13,TRBD2,-,TRBJ2-1,TGTGCCAGCAGTCAGACTAGCGAAGATGAGCAGTTCTTC,CASSQTSEDEQFF
TRBV5-1,14,TRBD1,-,TRBJ2-7,TGCGCCAGCAGCGCCCGGGACAGCTCCTACGAGCAGTACTTC,CASSARDSSYEQYF
TRBV6-4,13,-,once,TRBJ2-2,TGTGCCAGCGGGTTGTCGGGCACCGGGGAGCTGTTTTTT,CASGLSGTGELFF
TRBV7-8,16,-,-,TRBJ2-7,TGTGCCAGCAGCTTAGCGAACAGGGCAAACTCCTACGAGCAGTACTTC,CASSLANRANSYEQYF
TRBV28,13,-,-,TRBJ2-5,TGTGCCAGCAGTGGGGACTGGGGAGAGACCCAGTACTTC,CASSGDWGETQYF
TRBV5-1,15,-,-,TRBJ1-1,TGCGCCAGCAGCTTTAGGGGCAGGACGAACACTGAAGCTTTCTTT,CASSFRGRTNTEAFF
TRBV27,15,TRBD2,-,TRBJ2-7,TGTGCCAGCACCCCATGGGCGGGAGGCTCCTACGAGCAGTACTTC,CASTPWAGGSYEQYF
TRBV18,15,TRBD2,-,TRBJ2-2,TGTGCCAGCTCAGGGGGACTAGCGAACACCGGGGAGCTGTTTTTT,CASSGGLANTGELFF